Below are 6 T cell receptor beta chains sequenced from a single sample in a study of T cells in Graves' hyperthyroidism and ophthalmopathy. Researchers amplified the TCR beta CDR3 regions from RNA transcripts. Using the HTBI primer set, a first-round RT-PCR was run on the TCR CDR3. TCRdb re-called the multiplex PCR reads through MiXCR, storing one row per CDR3 protein. The sample lists 690,000 or so distinct CDR3 sequences, 18% occurring once. The sample taken for sequencing was blood. The receptors here all came from a woman aged 50 to 60 with Graves' hyperthyroidism that later progressed to Graves' ophthalmopathy.

The chain carries TRBV5-4 and TRBJ2-2; D is uncertain. This CDR3 region has 16 residues. The germline V and J ends were trimmed by 0 bases and 0 bases, with 9 bases remaining between them. CDR1 is SGHNT and CDR2 is YYREEE in the germline V gene (reference sequence). The CDR3 nucleotides read TGTGCCAGCAGCTTGGACAGCACGCCGAACACCGGGGAGCTGTTTTTT. Translating it yields CASSLDSTPNTGELFF.

This clonotype was detected ten times or more. The rearrangement joins TRBV20-1 to TRBJ1-6, with no clear D. The V end was cut by 0 bases, the J end by 10 bases, with 10 bases between. The CDR3 length is 13 residues. Germline CDR1 reads DFQATT; CDR2 reads SNEGSKA (reference sequence). CDR3 bases: TGCAGTGCTAGAGAAGTTATGTACTCACCCCTCCACTTT. This gives the protein CSAREVMYSPLHF.

This chain joins TRBV20-1 and TRBJ2-1, with D perhaps being TRBD1 or TRBD2 (5 bases each). This CDR3 is built from 14 residues. Trimming pared 4 bases from V and 1 base from J, leaving 11 bases between. The V gene's germline CDR1 is DFQATT and CDR2 SNEGSKA (reference sequence). The CDR3 DNA is TGCAGTGCTACCGGGACGGAATCCTACAATGAGCAGTTCTTC. It specifies CSATGTESYNEQFF.

With regard to this clonotype: A much larger clone lies one base from this, so it may be a read error. V is TRBV7-2 and J is TRBJ1-1; tentative D call: TRBD1 (5 bases). The CDR3 sequence is 13 residues long. The V gene's germline CDR1 is SGHTA and CDR2 FQGNSA. CDR3 region: CATSLEGSGSAFF. CDR3 sequence (DNA): TGTGCCACCAGCTTAGAAGGATCAGGGAGTGCTTTCTTT. Supplemented by reference TRBV7-2 and TRBJ1-1, the full variable domain reads GAGVSQSPSNKVTEKGKDVELRCDPISGHTALYWYRQSLGQGLEFLIYFQGNSAPDKSGLPSDRFSAERTGGSVSTLTIQRTQQEDSAVYLCATSLEGSGSAFFGQGTRLTVV.

This clonotype was seen only a few times. The rearrangement joins TRBV18 to TRBJ2-5; D perhaps matches TRBD1 (5 bases). V dropped 0 bases and J dropped 4 bases, with 12 bases sitting between them. Germline V CDR1 and CDR2: KGHSH, LQKENI. The CDR3 loop spans 15 amino acids. CDR3 residues: CASSPPARVGETQYF. The CDR3 DNA follows: TGTGCCAGCTCACCACCGGCCAGGGTCGGAGAGACCCAGTACTTC.

The chain has TRBV7-2 and TRBJ1-1, with D hard to call. The CDR3 has 13 residues. V dropped 3 bases and J dropped 3 bases, with 8 bases sitting between them. Germline V gene lookup returns CDR1 SGHTA and CDR2 FQGNSA. The CDR3 bases are TGTGCCAGCAGCTTTTCAACACACACTGAAGCTTTCTTT. Amino acids: CASSFSTHTEAFF.